Shown below are 4 T cell receptor beta chains from a single sample sequenced in a study of blood T cell repertoires in COVID-19. Only in-frame clones appear in the TCRdb table, and some are missing; sequencing was by immunoSEQ multiplex PCR. The sample holds about 480,000 clones, 88% seen once. The sequencing input was PBMCs or T cells enriched from blood (not recorded which). All receptors derive from a woman between 40 and 55 years old who had recovered from COVID-19.

The rearrangement joins TRBV2 to TRBJ1-2, with unresolved D. Germline CDR1 is SNHLY and CDR2 is FYNNEI. There are 13 residues in the CDR3. Trimming left V 1 base short and J 3 bases short, with 6 bases between. This CDR3 reads CASSEESDYGYTF. CDR3 nucleotides: TGTGCCAGCAGTGAAGAGTCAGACTATGGCTACACCTTC.

This rearrangement joins TRBV4-3 to TRBJ2-2, with 8 bases aligning to TRBD2. Germline-derived CDR1 and CDR2 are LGHNA and YSLEER. Trimming removed 3 bases from V and 5 bases from J; junction bases left unmatched: 2. The CDR3 contains 14 residues. CDR3 in amino acids: CASSHGTSTGELFF. As DNA, the CDR3 is TGCGCCAGCAGCCATGGGACTAGTACCGGGGAGCTGTTTTTT.

This clone came up once. The J gene is TRBJ2-5, the V gene TRBV6-6, with D uncertain. The CDR3 spans 14 residues. Germline values: CDR1 MNHNY, CDR2 SVGAGI (reference sequence). Between the trimmed V and J ends, which lost 5 bases and 2 bases, there was a span of 12 bases. The DNA for the CDR3 is TGTGCCAGCAGTCCTCGACTCCTACAAGAGACCCAGTACTTC. Translation: CASSPRLLQETQYF.

The count of this clone is one. CDR3 in DNA: TGTGCCAGCAGCTCGCTAGCGGGAGCCTCCTACGAGCAGTACTTC. The encoded protein is CASSSLAGASYEQYF. The chain employs TRBV7-2 and TRBJ2-7, with 10 nucleotides matching TRBD2. Looked up from germline, CDR1 is SGHTA and CDR2 is FQGNSA. The trim removed 4 bases at V and 0 bases at J, leaving 3 bases unmatched. The length of the CDR3 is 15 residues. The full variable domain, rest sourced from reference TRBV7-2 and TRBJ2-7, is GAGVSQSPSNKVTEKGKDVELRCDPISGHTALYWYRQSLGQGLEFLIYFQGNSAPDKSGLPSDRFSAERTGGSVSTLTIQRTQQEDSAVYLCASSSLAGASYEQYFGPGTRLTVT.